This T cell receptor (beta chain) came from a study of blood T cell repertoires in COVID-19. Study-level information: Donors in the United States, Italy and Spain gave samples during acute or convalescent COVID-19.

The CDR3 is 16 residues long. Unmatched junction bases numbered 7, after V lost 1 base and J lost 4 bases. Germline V gene data show CDR1 as LNHDA and CDR2 as SQIVND (reference sequence). Produced via immunoSEQ multiplex PCR; TCRdb's table is partial and in-frame only. The sample includes some 400,000 clones, around 87% of them seen just once. The receptor was isolated from a woman aged 60 to 75 with COVID-19, enrolled during active disease. The rearrangement links TRBV19 to TRBJ1-2; TRBD1 agrees at 9 bases. Material for sequencing was peripheral blood. This CDR3 reads CASSIVGTGTIYGYTF. CDR3 in DNA: TGTGCCAGTAGTATAGTCGGGACAGGGACGATCTATGGCTACACCTTC.